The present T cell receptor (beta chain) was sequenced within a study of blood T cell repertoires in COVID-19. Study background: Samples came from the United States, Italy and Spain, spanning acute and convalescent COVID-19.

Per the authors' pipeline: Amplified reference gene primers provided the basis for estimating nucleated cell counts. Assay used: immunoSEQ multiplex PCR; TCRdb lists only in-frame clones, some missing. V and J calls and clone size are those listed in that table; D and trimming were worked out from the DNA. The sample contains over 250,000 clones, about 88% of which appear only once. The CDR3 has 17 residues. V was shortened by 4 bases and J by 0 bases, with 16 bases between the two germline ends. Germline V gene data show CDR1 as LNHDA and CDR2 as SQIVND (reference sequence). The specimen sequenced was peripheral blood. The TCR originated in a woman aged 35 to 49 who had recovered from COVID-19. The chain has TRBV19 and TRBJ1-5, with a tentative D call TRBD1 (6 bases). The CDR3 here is CASSRGHLGYSNQPQHF. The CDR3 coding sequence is TGTGCCAGTAGTAGGGGACACCTGGGGTATAGCAATCAGCCCCAGCATTTT. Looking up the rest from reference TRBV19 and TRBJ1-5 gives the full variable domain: DGGITQSPKYLFRKEGQNVTLSCEQNLNHDAMYWYRQDPGQGLRLIYYSQIVNDFQKGDIAEGYSVSREKKESFPLTVTSAQKNPTAFYLCASSRGHLGYSNQPQHFGDGTRLSIL.